This TCR beta chain was observed in a study of shared clonotypes between healthy human individuals. Study results and limitations: For naive CD4 cells, 4% to 6% of clonotypes were shared across a few donors. A reduction in generation probabilities was seen for non-shared clonotypes relative to those shared by all four donors.

CD45RO-negative, CCR7-selected cells formed the naive CD8 fraction, which excluded terminally differentiated effector memory CD45RA+ cells. An even split of each subset's genomic DNA across several immunoSEQ plates was performed. TCRdb's table, derived via immunoSEQ multiplex PCR, lists solely in-frame clones and lacks some. The sample records 600,000 or so clones, about 98% being singletons. Details on this clone: Its antigen remains unidentified.

The V gene's germline CDR1 is SNHLY and CDR2 FYNNEI. The CDR3 length is 14 residues. V trimming: 5 bases; J trimming: 3 bases; junction bases outside the gene matches: 4. The material sequenced was naive CD8+ T cells sorted from blood. The chain joins TRBV2 to TRBJ2-7; 10 bases line up with TRBD2. The TCR originated in a man under 40 in good health. CDR3 DNA sequence: TGTGCCAGCAGTCTTCTAGCGGGAGACTACGAGCAGTACTTC. Amino acid sequence: CASSLLAGDYEQYF.